The 10 T cell receptor beta chains presented below share a single source sample, sequenced in a study of cytomegalovirus exposure and HLA in healthy donors. Generated by immunoSEQ multiplex PCR, the TCRdb table keeps only in-frame clones and is missing some. Among some 140,000 clones, roughly four fifths were seen once, and the ten largest hold more than 1.4%. The specimen was PBMCs. These receptors were taken from a woman in her twenties or thirties in good health and CMV-seronegative.

The chain is built from TRBV15 and TRBJ2-3, with 10 bases aligning to TRBD2. The CDR3 consists of 17 residues. Germline assignment: CDR1 LNHNV and CDR2 YYDKDF (reference sequence). After removal of 5 bases from V and 1 base from J, the junction contained 9 bases not matched to a gene. CDR3 DNA sequence: TGTGCCACCAGCGCAGCGGGGGGGCCCGGGGGCACAGATACGCAGTATTTT. Amino acid sequence: CATSAAGGPGGTDTQYF.

This chain links TRBV7-2 with TRBJ2-7; TRBD2 aligns across 8 bases. CDR3 length: 16 residues. Germline V gene lookup returns CDR1 SGHTA and CDR2 FQGNSA. V lost 1 base, J lost 4 bases, and 9 bases stayed unmatched. CDR3: CASSLGTAGDLYEQYF. Written as DNA, the CDR3 is TGTGCCAGCAGCTTAGGTACAGCGGGGGACCTATACGAGCAGTACTTC.

This clone was observed a few times. The chain carries TRBV6-7 and TRBJ1-2; maybe TRBD1 (6 bases). TRBV6-7 is an ORF for which the function is uncertain. Deletions cut 7 bases from V and 4 bases from J, with 13 bases between. This CDR3 spans 13 amino acids. The CDR3 DNA reads TGTGCCAGCATCCCGGGGGGCGGCTATGGCTACACCTTC. It codes for CASIPGGGYGYTF.

This rearrangement joins TRBV5-5 to TRBJ1-4; tentatively, D is TRBD1 (6 bases). The length of the CDR3 is 15 residues. Trimming removed 4 bases from V and 8 bases from J, with 18 bases in between. CDR1 is SGHKS, CDR2 YYEKEE, per germline (reference sequence). Here the CDR3 DNA reads TGTGCCAGCAGCCAGCCGGGCTGGGGGCAGGAAAAACTGTTTTTT. The encoded protein is CASSQPGWGQEKLFF.

This rearrangement joins TRBV27 to TRBJ1-1; no clear D gene. The CDR3 loop spans 13 amino acids. CDR1 is MNHEY, CDR2 SMNVEV, per germline (reference sequence). Trimming took off 3 bases at V and 1 base at J, with 6 bases between the two ends. CDR3 amino acids: CASSFAGNTEAFF. CDR3 DNA sequence: TGTGCCAGCAGTTTTGCCGGGAACACTGAAGCTTTCTTT.

The J gene is TRBJ2-3, the V gene TRBV7-3; TRBD2 matches 10 bases. Unmatched junction bases numbered 5, after V lost 4 bases and J lost 4 bases. From germline, CDR1 is SGHTA and CDR2 FQGTGA. The CDR3 totals 15 residues. CDR3 in DNA: TGTGCCAGCAGCTATAGCGGGGGGAACGCAGATACGCAGTATTTT. It codes for CASSYSGGNADTQYF. Full variable domain (outside the CDR3, taken from reference TRBV7-3 and TRBJ2-3): GAGVSQTPSNKVTEKGKYVELRCDPISGHTALYWYRQSLGQGPEFLIYFQGTGAADDSGLPNDRFFAVRPEGSVSTLKIQRTERGDSAVYLCASSYSGGNADTQYFGPGTRLTVL.

The V call is TRBV11-2, the J call TRBJ2-7; no firm D call. Germline V gene sequence: CDR1 SGHAT, CDR2 FQNNGV. Trimming took 0 bases from V and 0 from J, leaving 15 bases between them. The CDR3 consists of 17 residues. Here the CDR3 DNA reads TGTGCCAGCAGCTTAGACACGAGACACTCTTCCTCCTACGAGCAGTACTTC. Protein: CASSLDTRHSSSYEQYF. The variable domain in full, completed from reference TRBV11-2 and TRBJ2-7, reads EAGVAQSPRYKIIEKRQSVAFWCNPISGHATLYWYQQILGQGPKLLIQFQNNGVVDDSQLPKDRFSAERLKGVDSTLKIQPAKLEDSAVYLCASSLDTRHSSSYEQYFGPGTRLTVT.

This clone was seen only once. This chain joins TRBV7-3 and TRBJ2-3; 12 bases match TRBD2. CDR3 size: 17 residues. Trimming cost V 5 bases and J 2 bases; bases outside gene matches: 8. Germline loops: CDR1 SGHTA, CDR2 FQGTGA. The CDR3 here is CASSPQLAGGSTDTQYF. CDR3 in DNA: TGTGCCAGCAGCCCTCAACTAGCGGGGGGTTCCACAGATACGCAGTATTTT.

The chain is built from TRBV5-4 and TRBJ2-3, with 11 nucleotides matching TRBD2. Germline V CDR1 and CDR2: SGHNT, YYREEE (reference sequence). Trimming at V came to 4 bases and at J to 1 base, leaving 5 bases not matched to a gene. This CDR3 is built from 16 residues. The CDR3 sequence is CASSRMTSGGTDTQYF. The CDR3 DNA follows: TGTGCCAGCAGCCGTATGACTAGCGGGGGCACAGATACGCAGTATTTT. The full variable domain, in which reference TRBV5-4 and TRBJ2-3 provide the parts outside the CDR3, is ETGVTQSPTHLIKTRGQQVTLRCSSQSGHNTVSWYQQALGQGPQFIFQYYREEENGRGNFPPRFSGLQFPNYSSELNVNALELDDSALYLCASSRMTSGGTDTQYFGPGTRLTVL.

The J gene is TRBJ1-1, the V gene TRBV27; 7 bases match TRBD1. The V gene's germline CDR1 is MNHEY and CDR2 SMNVEV (reference sequence). CDR3 length: 14 amino acids. V was clipped by 8 bases and J by 2 bases; unmatched bases: 8. CDR3 protein: CASRRGQENTEAFF. CDR3 in DNA: TGTGCCAGCCGGAGGGGGCAGGAAAACACTGAAGCTTTCTTT.